This TCR beta chain was obtained from a study of T cell repertoires in cytomegalovirus infection. Study information: Signatures in public TCR beta sequences pointed to both CMV infection and matching HLA type.

This clonotype was picked up many times. TCRdb re-called the reads through MiXCR, storing one row per CDR3 protein. The sample carries about 260,000 distinct CDR3 sequences, approximately 9.2% recorded once. The sample was PBMCs. The TCR comes from a human donor in good health (CMV status not recorded). Some clones in this sample may be carry-over from other donors' samples.

CDR3 in amino acids: CATSLGSSSYNEQFF. CDR3 bases: TGTGCCACCAGTCTCGGTAGTAGCTCCTACAATGAGCAGTTCTTC. J is TRBJ2-1 and V is TRBV24-1, with no clear D. The CDR3 runs 15 residues. Trimming removed 6 bases from V and 0 bases from J, with 11 bases in between. Germline assignment: CDR1 KGHDR and CDR2 SFDVKD.